The 19 T cell receptor beta chains below come from one sample, sequenced in a study of technical replicates of blood from a handful of donors (dated by TCRdb to the late 2010s). The library came from the immunoSEQ multiplex PCR assay. Imported from immuneACCESS, the table was reduced by TCRdb to in-frame sequences with V and J called. These copies leave out some clones; in studies compared against another copy, an unresolved V gene accounts for under half, and the cause of the remainder is not known. The table for this sample lists fewer than 70,000 clones; about 86% of them were counted only once. Of the sample, 5.6% is held by the ten largest clones. Sequencing was carried out using PBMCs. The source of these receptors is a human donor in good health. Some clones in this sample may be carry-over from other donors' samples.

The V gene is TRBV5-5, the J gene TRBJ2-2; TRBD2 aligns across 12 bases. Germline V gene sequence: CDR1 SGHKS, CDR2 YYEKEE (reference sequence). The CDR3 spans 16 residues. With 4 bases clipped from V and 4 bases from J, the junction kept 5 bases outside the gene matches. CDR3 nucleotide sequence: TGTGCCAGCAGCAAGACTAGCGGGGGTCTCACCGGGGAGCTGTTTTTT. This encodes CASSKTSGGLTGELFF.

The chain links TRBV4-1 to TRBJ1-1, with TRBD1 identical over 7 bases. V shed 4 bases, J shed 6 bases, and the junction held 5 bases outside the gene matches. Germline V CDR1 and CDR2: MGHRA, YSYEKL. This CDR3 is built from 13 residues. The CDR3 reads CASSRQGGSEAFF. Written as DNA, the CDR3 is TGCGCCAGCAGCCGTCAGGGGGGCTCTGAAGCTTTCTTT.

V and J are TRBV11-2 and TRBJ2-7; 8 bases are a match to TRBD1. Germline V gene sequence: CDR1 SGHAT, CDR2 FQNNGV. The CDR3 spans 13 residues. The ends lost 5 bases at V and 5 bases at J; junction bases unmatched: 5. The CDR3 DNA reads TGTGCCAGCAGCCGGGACAGGAGCAACGAGCAGTACTTC. Translation: CASSRDRSNEQYF.

In this sample, this clone turned up once. The rearrangement uses TRBV5-4 and TRBJ1-2; TRBD1 matches 7 bases. With V trimmed by 3 bases and J by 2 bases, 4 bases remained unmatched. Germline V gene data show CDR1 as SGHNT and CDR2 as YYREEE (reference sequence). The CDR3 runs to 14 residues. CDR3 sequence: CASSSRTGNYGYTF. The CDR3 nucleotides are TGTGCCAGCAGCTCCCGGACAGGAAACTATGGCTACACCTTC.

The chain is built from TRBV29-1 and TRBJ1-5; TRBD1 matches 8 bases. Germline CDR1 and CDR2: SQVTM and ANQGSEA. This CDR3 is built from 14 residues. J lost 6 bases, V lost 4 bases, and 8 bases had no gene match. The CDR3 bases are TGCAGCGTTGGGTCAACAGGGGGGAGTCAGCCCCAGCATTTT. It yields the protein CSVGSTGGSQPQHF.

This chain joins TRBV4-3 and TRBJ2-5; the D is unclear. The V end was cut by 4 bases, the J end by 3 bases, with 12 bases between. The CDR3 is made up of 14 amino acids. In germline, CDR1 is LGHNA, CDR2 YSLEER. CDR3 in DNA: TGCGCCAGCAGCCCTTTTGGCGGAGAAGAGACCCAGTACTTC. Protein sequence: CASSPFGGEETQYF.

This clone has more than one count but fewer than ten. The CDR3 region is CASSGGVGYGYTF. The CDR3 nucleotides read TGCGCCAGCTCGGGGGGCGTCGGCTATGGCTACACCTTC. The V and J genes are TRBV5-1 and TRBJ1-2, with a tentative D call TRBD1 (6 bases). The CDR3 extends over 13 amino acids. CDR1 is SGHRS and CDR2 is YFSETQ in the germline V gene. The V gene lost 7 bases and the J gene lost 4 bases, with 14 bases spanning the gap. Looking up the rest from reference TRBV5-1 and TRBJ1-2 gives the full variable domain: KAGVTQTPRYLIKTRGQQVTLSCSPISGHRSVSWYQQTPGQGLQFLFEYFSETQRNKGNFPGRFSGRQFSNSRSEMNVSTLELGDSALYLCASSGGVGYGYTFGSGTRLTVV.

This clone occurred a few times. The CDR3 region is CASSELRDSGGDYGYTF. CDR3 sequence (DNA): TGTGCCAGCAGTGAACTCCGGGACTCCGGAGGGGACTATGGCTACACCTTC. The V call is TRBV25-1, the J call TRBJ1-2; tentatively, D is TRBD1 (5 bases). Trimming took 2 bases from V and 3 from J, leaving 19 bases between them. This CDR3 spans 17 amino acids. Per germline, CDR1 MGHDK and CDR2 SYGVNS.

V usage is TRBV19 and J usage is TRBJ1-2; tentative D call: TRBD1 (6 bases). The CDR3 is 14 residues long. Deletions cut 4 bases from V and 8 bases from J, with 17 bases between. CDR1 is LNHDA and CDR2 is SQIVND in the germline V gene (reference sequence). CDR3 nucleotides: TGTGCCAGTAGTACCCTGGACAGCCGTGGGGGCTACACCTTC. Protein product: CASSTLDSRGGYTF.

This chain joins TRBV5-1 and TRBJ2-4; D perhaps matches TRBD1 (6 bases). The length of the CDR3 is 15 residues. Germline CDR1 is SGHRS and CDR2 is YFSETQ. The V gene lost 6 bases and the J gene lost 8 bases, with 21 bases spanning the gap. The DNA of the CDR3 is TGCGCCAGCAACCTATTACAGGGCGGAAGCTACATTCAGTACTTC. This translates into CASNLLQGGSYIQYF.

This clone occurred a few times. The chain is built from TRBV2 and TRBJ2-7, with 7 bases fitting TRBD2. CDR3 length equals 14 residues. V lost 6 bases and J lost 0; bases outside the gene matches: 5. CDR1 is SNHLY and CDR2 is FYNNEI in the germline V gene. CDR3 region: CASRDTSVSYEQYF. The CDR3 DNA reads TGTGCCAGCAGAGATACTAGCGTCTCCTACGAGCAGTACTTC. Together with reference TRBV2 and TRBJ2-7, the CDR3 gives the full variable domain: EPEVTQTPSHQVTQMGQEVILRCVPISNHLYFYWYRQILGQKVEFLVSFYNNEISEKSEIFDDQFSVERPDGSNFTLKIRSTKLEDSAMYFCASRDTSVSYEQYFGPGTRLTVT.

The table lists this clone with a few counts. This chain links TRBV2 with TRBJ1-2; TRBD1 agrees at 8 bases. Germline V CDR1 and CDR2: SNHLY, FYNNEI. CDR3 length: 14 residues. The J segment lost 3 bases and the V segment lost 6 bases, leaving 6 bases of the junction unmatched. CDR3 coding DNA: TGTGCCAGCAGCCCGGACAGGGCGGACTATGGCTACACCTTC. It is translated as CASSPDRADYGYTF.

This sequence joins TRBV7-2 and TRBJ2-1; TRBD2 aligns across 12 bases. This CDR3 comprises 16 residues. Trimming at V came to 2 bases and at J to 3 bases, leaving 2 bases not matched to a gene. Germline V lookup: CDR1 SGHTA, CDR2 FQGNSA. The CDR3 coding sequence is TGTGCCAGCAGCTTAACTAGCGGGGGGTTCTACAATGAGCAGTTCTTC. Translation: CASSLTSGGFYNEQFF.

Only a few counts were recorded for this clone. The chain combines TRBV11-2 with TRBJ2-2; the D gene is possibly TRBD1 (6 bases). CDR1 is SGHAT, CDR2 FQNNGV, per germline. Between the trimmed V and J ends, which lost 1 base and 4 bases, there was a span of 13 bases. The CDR3 runs 16 residues. The CDR3 here is CASSLVAGAGTGELFF. CDR3 nucleotides: TGTGCCAGCAGCTTAGTGGCAGGGGCGGGCACCGGGGAGCTGTTTTTT. The whole variable domain, remainder taken from reference TRBV11-2 and TRBJ2-2, is EAGVAQSPRYKIIEKRQSVAFWCNPISGHATLYWYQQILGQGPKLLIQFQNNGVVDDSQLPKDRFSAERLKGVDSTLKIQPAKLEDSAVYLCASSLVAGAGTGELFFGEGSRLTVL.

The chain combines TRBV5-1 with TRBJ2-3, with TRBD2 matching over 7 bases. The CDR3 covers 14 residues. Germline CDR1 and CDR2: SGHRS and YFSETQ. V trimming: 5 bases; J trimming: 6 bases; junction bases outside the gene matches: 9. The CDR3 protein is CASRLTSILDTQYF. The CDR3 DNA is TGCGCCAGCAGATTGACTAGCATATTGGATACGCAGTATTTT.

The gene calls are TRBV6-5 and TRBJ2-5; TRBD1 is a possible D gene (6 bases). Germline values: CDR1 MNHEY, CDR2 SVGAGI. V was clipped by 2 bases and J by 7 bases, with 14 bases between them. The CDR3 sequence is 14 residues long. CDR3 amino acids: CASSYGQGLGTQYF. The CDR3 DNA reads as TGTGCCAGCAGTTACGGGCAGGGGTTGGGGACCCAGTACTTC.

The rearrangement uses TRBV25-1 and TRBJ1-3; possibly TRBD1 for D (5 bases). The CDR3 is made up of 14 amino acids. Germline V lookup: CDR1 MGHDK, CDR2 SYGVNS. Trimming took off 5 bases at V and 10 bases at J, with 18 bases between the two ends. The CDR3 spells CASSKEGPQRTIYF. CDR3 in DNA: TGTGCCAGCAGTAAGGAGGGGCCCCAGCGTACCATATATTTT.

The chain links TRBV5-1 to TRBJ2-4; 8 nucleotides agree with TRBD1. Germline loops: CDR1 SGHRS, CDR2 YFSETQ. There are 14 residues in the CDR3. V shed 4 bases, J shed 6 bases, and the junction held 6 bases outside the gene matches. CDR3 region: CASSRGQGGNIQYF. CDR3 bases: TGCGCCAGCAGCCGCGGACAGGGTGGAAACATTCAGTACTTC.

The chain recombines TRBV7-6 with TRBJ2-1; 11 nucleotides match TRBD1. V lost 6 bases to trimming and J lost 7 bases; unmatched junction nucleotides: 8. The CDR3 extends over 15 amino acids. Germline V gene data show CDR1 as SGHVS and CDR2 as FNYEAQ. The CDR3 DNA sequence: TGTGCCAGCAGTAAATCCGGGGACAGGGGGAATGAGCAGTTCTTC. Encoded protein: CASSKSGDRGNEQFF.